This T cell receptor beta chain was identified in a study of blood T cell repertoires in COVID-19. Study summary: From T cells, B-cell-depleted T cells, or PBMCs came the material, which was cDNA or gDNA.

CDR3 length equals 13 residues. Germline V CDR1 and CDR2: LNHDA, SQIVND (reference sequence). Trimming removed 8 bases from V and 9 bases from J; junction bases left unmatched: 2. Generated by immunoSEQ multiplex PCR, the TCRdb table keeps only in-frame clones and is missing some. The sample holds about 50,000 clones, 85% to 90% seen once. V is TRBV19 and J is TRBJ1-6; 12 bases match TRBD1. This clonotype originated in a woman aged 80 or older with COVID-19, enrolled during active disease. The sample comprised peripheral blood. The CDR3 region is CASRDRGLSPLHF. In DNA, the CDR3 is TGTGCCAGTCGGGACAGGGGGCTTTCACCCCTCCACTTT.